These T cell receptor beta chains were read from a single sample in a study of blood T cell repertoires in COVID-19. Sequencing used immunoSEQ multiplex PCR; TCRdb keeps in-frame clones, though not all of them. The sample contains approximately 530,000 clones, 85% to 90% of which appear only once. The sequenced material came from peripheral blood. All receptors derive from a woman aged 45-60 years with COVID-19, enrolled during active disease. Each CDR3 is given with its conserved first and last residue. Fields, in order: V gene, J gene, D gene, clone size, CDR3 protein, CDR3 DNA. D genes are given only for firm matches. For some rows the clone size is stated as once, few or many, or as a class when expanded; others skip it.

v_gene: TRBV20-1
j_gene: TRBJ1-4
d_gene: .
abundance: .
CDR3aa: CSWDYNEKLFF
CDR3nt: TGCTCCTGGGACTACAATGAAAAACTGTTTTTT

v_gene: TRBV30
j_gene: TRBJ1-1
d_gene: TRBD1
abundance: .
CDR3aa: CASEGAVEAFF
CDR3nt: TGTGCCTCCGAGGGGGCCGTTGAAGCTTTCTTT

v_gene: TRBV11-2
j_gene: TRBJ2-7
d_gene: .
abundance: once
CDR3aa: CASSFGLAYEQYF
CDR3nt: TGTGCCAGCAGCTTTGGGCTCGCTTACGAGCAGTACTTC

v_gene: TRBV11-2
j_gene: TRBJ2-2
d_gene: TRBD1
abundance: .
CDR3aa: CASSPWTGDTGELFF
CDR3nt: TGTGCCAGCAGCCCGTGGACAGGGGACACCGGGGAGCTGTTTTTT

v_gene: TRBV18
j_gene: TRBJ2-1
d_gene: .
abundance: .
CDR3aa: CASSPQGFPDNEQFF
CDR3nt: TGTGCCAGCTCACCACAGGGGTTTCCTGACAATGAGCAGTTCTTC

v_gene: TRBV7-9
j_gene: TRBJ1-2
d_gene: .
abundance: few
CDR3aa: CASSLGSRGNGYTF
CDR3nt: TGTGCCAGCAGCTTAGGCAGCCGGGGGAATGGCTACACCTTC

v_gene: TRBV24-1
j_gene: TRBJ2-5
d_gene: TRBD2
abundance: .
CDR3aa: CATSLGGGVQETQYF
CDR3nt: TGTGCCACCAGCCTAGGCGGGGGAGTCCAAGAGACCCAGTACTTC

v_gene: TRBV15
j_gene: TRBJ1-5
d_gene: TRBD1
abundance: few
CDR3aa: CATRRVLGQGGNQPQHF
CDR3nt: TGTGCCACCAGAAGAGTCTTAGGACAGGGAGGCAATCAGCCCCAGCATTTT

v_gene: TRBV3-1/TRBV3-2
j_gene: TRBJ1-2
d_gene: .
abundance: .
CDR3aa: CASSQEGGAWDYGYTF
CDR3nt: TGTGCCAGCAGCCAAGAGGGGGGGGCTTGGGACTATGGCTACACCTTC

v_gene: TRBV2
j_gene: TRBJ2-6
d_gene: .
abundance: .
CDR3aa: CASSESLSSGANVLTF
CDR3nt: TGTGCCAGCAGTGAAAGCCTTAGCTCTGGGGCCAACGTCCTGACTTTC

v_gene: TRBV7-3
j_gene: TRBJ1-3
d_gene: .
abundance: .
CDR3aa: CASSSGGSGNTIYF
CDR3nt: TGTGCCAGCAGCTCCGGAGGCTCTGGAAACACCATATATTTT

v_gene: TRBV24-1
j_gene: TRBJ2-5
d_gene: TRBD2
abundance: .
CDR3aa: CATSSLAVETQYF
CDR3nt: TGTGCCACCAGTAGTCTAGCGGTCGAGACCCAGTACTTC

v_gene: TRBV2
j_gene: TRBJ1-6
d_gene: TRBD1
abundance: .
CDR3aa: CASSTTGDSPLHF
CDR3nt: TGTGCCAGCAGCACGACAGGGGACTCACCCCTCCACTTT

v_gene: TRBV2
j_gene: TRBJ1-1
d_gene: .
abundance: few
CDR3aa: CASSEHFTEAFF
CDR3nt: TGTGCCAGCAGTGAACATTTCACTGAAGCTTTCTTT

v_gene: TRBV3-1/TRBV3-2
j_gene: TRBJ1-2
d_gene: TRBD1
abundance: .
CDR3aa: CASSQGTVYGYTF
CDR3nt: TGTGCCAGCAGCCAGGGGACAGTTTATGGCTACACCTTC

v_gene: TRBV5-1
j_gene: TRBJ2-1
d_gene: TRBD1
abundance: .
CDR3aa: CASSSGTGKSSNEQFF
CDR3nt: TGCGCCAGCAGCTCCGGGACAGGGAAGTCATCGAATGAGCAGTTCTTC

v_gene: TRBV10-3
j_gene: TRBJ1-2
d_gene: .
abundance: .
CDR3aa: CATLTGADGYTF
CDR3nt: TGTGCCACCCTGACAGGCGCGGACGGCTACACCTTC

v_gene: TRBV30
j_gene: TRBJ2-3
d_gene: .
abundance: .
CDR3aa: CAWRTRVQGDTQYF
CDR3nt: TGTGCCTGGAGGACGAGGGTACAGGGCGATACGCAGTATTTT

v_gene: TRBV5-6
j_gene: TRBJ1-2
d_gene: TRBD1
abundance: .
CDR3aa: CASSLGPGGVYGYTF
CDR3nt: TGTGCCAGCAGCTTGGGACCAGGGGGAGTCTATGGCTACACCTTC

v_gene: TRBV7-9
j_gene: TRBJ1-1
d_gene: .
abundance: .
CDR3aa: CASSLASGKAFF
CDR3nt: TGTGCCAGCAGCTTAGCGTCAGGGAAAGCTTTCTTT

v_gene: TRBV7-2
j_gene: TRBJ1-6
d_gene: .
abundance: .
CDR3aa: CASSLAGTGLNSPLHF
CDR3nt: TGTGCCAGCAGCTTAGCGGGCACAGGGCTAAATTCACCCCTCCACTTT

v_gene: TRBV7-9
j_gene: TRBJ2-2
d_gene: .
abundance: .
CDR3aa: CASSARGGNTGELFF
CDR3nt: TGTGCCAGCAGCGCCAGGGGCGGCAACACCGGGGAGCTGTTTTTT

v_gene: TRBV7-3
j_gene: TRBJ2-1
d_gene: TRBD1
abundance: .
CDR3aa: CASSSTGTAYNEQFF
CDR3nt: TGTGCCAGCAGCTCAACCGGGACAGCTTACAATGAGCAGTTCTTC

v_gene: TRBV3-1/TRBV3-2
j_gene: TRBJ1-1
d_gene: TRBD1
abundance: .
CDR3aa: CASSYRGPNTEAFF
CDR3nt: TGTGCCAGCAGCTACAGGGGGCCGAACACTGAAGCTTTCTTT

v_gene: TRBV24-1
j_gene: TRBJ2-1
d_gene: .
abundance: .
CDR3aa: CATTQGSHNEQFF
CDR3nt: TGTGCCACCACGCAGGGTTCCCACAATGAGCAGTTCTTC

v_gene: TRBV5-6
j_gene: TRBJ1-4
d_gene: .
abundance: .
CDR3aa: CASSPTGGANEKLFF
CDR3nt: TGTGCCAGCAGTCCTACGGGGGGAGCTAATGAAAAACTGTTTTTT

v_gene: TRBV28
j_gene: TRBJ1-2
d_gene: .
abundance: .
CDR3aa: CASSLGFAGYYGYTF
CDR3nt: TGTGCCAGCAGTTTAGGTTTCGCGGGTTACTATGGCTACACCTTC

v_gene: TRBV16
j_gene: TRBJ1-5
d_gene: .
abundance: .
CDR3aa: CASSPRGDSNQPQHF
CDR3nt: TGTGCCAGCAGCCCTCGGGGGGATAGCAATCAGCCCCAGCATTTT

v_gene: TRBV7-9
j_gene: TRBJ2-7
d_gene: .
abundance: .
CDR3aa: CASSPRGYYEQYF
CDR3nt: TGTGCCAGCAGCCCACGGGGATACTACGAGCAGTACTTC

v_gene: TRBV6-1
j_gene: TRBJ2-2
d_gene: .
abundance: few
CDR3aa: CASSEQGNTGELFF
CDR3nt: TGTGCCAGCAGTGAACAGGGGAACACCGGGGAGCTGTTTTTT

v_gene: TRBV20-1
j_gene: TRBJ2-5
d_gene: TRBD1
abundance: few
CDR3aa: CSASVTGGAGETQYF
CDR3nt: TGCAGTGCTAGTGTAACAGGGGGCGCCGGGGAGACCCAGTACTTC

v_gene: TRBV12-5
j_gene: TRBJ1-1
d_gene: .
abundance: .
CDR3aa: CASGFYSTGNTEAFF
CDR3nt: TGTGCTAGTGGTTTCTACTCCACGGGGAACACTGAAGCTTTCTTT

v_gene: TRBV6-5
j_gene: TRBJ1-4
d_gene: TRBD1
abundance: few
CDR3aa: CASSYQQGAAEKLFF
CDR3nt: TGTGCCAGCAGTTACCAACAGGGGGCGGCCGAAAAACTGTTTTTT

v_gene: TRBV6-5
j_gene: TRBJ2-7
d_gene: TRBD1
abundance: .
CDR3aa: CASSYKGQGTYEQYF
CDR3nt: TGTGCCAGCAGTTATAAGGGACAGGGGACTTACGAGCAGTACTTC

v_gene: TRBV9
j_gene: TRBJ2-3
d_gene: TRBD2
abundance: .
CDR3aa: CASSFRTSGGGTDTQYF
CDR3nt: TGTGCCAGCAGCTTTCGGACTAGCGGGGGCGGCACAGATACGCAGTATTTT

v_gene: TRBV5-6
j_gene: TRBJ1-2
d_gene: TRBD1
abundance: .
CDR3aa: CASSLGTVIYYGYTF
CDR3nt: TGTGCCAGCAGCCTAGGGACAGTCATTTACTATGGCTACACCTTC

v_gene: TRBV29-1
j_gene: TRBJ2-3
d_gene: .
abundance: .
CDR3aa: CSVDFGGYMQYF
CDR3nt: TGCAGCGTTGATTTCGGAGGGTATATGCAGTATTTT

v_gene: TRBV27
j_gene: TRBJ1-5
d_gene: .
abundance: .
CDR3aa: CASSPLEPGGDQPQHF
CDR3nt: TGTGCCAGCAGCCCTCTTGAACCGGGAGGCGATCAGCCCCAGCATTTT

v_gene: TRBV9
j_gene: TRBJ1-1
d_gene: .
abundance: .
CDR3aa: CASSVTGHTEAFF
CDR3nt: TGTGCCAGCAGCGTCACAGGACACACTGAAGCTTTCTTT

v_gene: TRBV12-3/TRBV12-4
j_gene: TRBJ2-1
d_gene: TRBD1
abundance: .
CDR3aa: CASRDSYNEQFF
CDR3nt: TGTGCCAGCCGGGACAGTTACAATGAGCAGTTCTTC

v_gene: TRBV7-2
j_gene: TRBJ1-2
d_gene: .
abundance: .
CDR3aa: CASSSSGPYGYTF
CDR3nt: TGTGCCAGCAGCTCATCTGGCCCCTATGGCTACACCTTC

v_gene: TRBV5-1
j_gene: TRBJ2-1
d_gene: TRBD2
abundance: .
CDR3aa: CASSSSGLAGSYNEQFF
CDR3nt: TGCGCCAGCAGCTCCTCAGGACTAGCGGGCTCCTACAATGAGCAGTTCTTC

v_gene: TRBV30
j_gene: TRBJ1-2
d_gene: .
abundance: .
CDR3aa: CACGEGDLNYGYTF
CDR3nt: TGTGCCTGTGGCGAGGGGGACCTAAACTATGGCTACACCTTC

v_gene: TRBV6-2/TRBV6-3
j_gene: TRBJ1-1
d_gene: TRBD1
abundance: .
CDR3aa: CASSRTGGTEAFF
CDR3nt: TGTGCCAGCAGCCGCACAGGGGGCACTGAAGCTTTCTTT

v_gene: TRBV19
j_gene: TRBJ2-2
d_gene: .
abundance: once
CDR3aa: CASSIAGFGELFF
CDR3nt: TGTGCCAGTAGTATAGCAGGGTTCGGGGAGCTGTTTTTT

v_gene: TRBV5-1
j_gene: TRBJ1-3
d_gene: .
abundance: .
CDR3aa: CASSPWGELGNTIYF
CDR3nt: TGCGCCAGCAGCCCCTGGGGGGAGCTGGGAAACACCATATATTTT

v_gene: TRBV7-9
j_gene: TRBJ1-1
d_gene: .
abundance: .
CDR3aa: CASSSSVKDLNTEAFF
CDR3nt: TGTGCCAGCAGCTCCTCGGTGAAAGATCTGAACACTGAAGCTTTCTTT

v_gene: TRBV7-9
j_gene: TRBJ1-4
d_gene: .
abundance: .
CDR3aa: CASSLASRVGEKLFF
CDR3nt: TGTGCCAGCAGCTTAGCGTCCAGGGTCGGCGAAAAACTGTTTTTT

v_gene: TRBV19
j_gene: TRBJ1-1
d_gene: TRBD1
abundance: .
CDR3aa: CASSFGTDEAFF
CDR3nt: TGTGCCAGTAGTTTCGGGACAGATGAAGCTTTCTTT

v_gene: TRBV11-2
j_gene: TRBJ1-1
d_gene: .
abundance: .
CDR3aa: CASSLNGEGEAFF
CDR3nt: TGTGCCAGCAGCTTAAATGGGGAGGGTGAAGCTTTCTTT

v_gene: TRBV19
j_gene: TRBJ2-1
d_gene: .
abundance: .
CDR3aa: CASSPPAGFVNEQFF
CDR3nt: TGTGCCAGTAGTCCTCCGGCAGGGTTCGTCAATGAGCAGTTCTTC

v_gene: TRBV7-8
j_gene: TRBJ1-5
d_gene: .
abundance: .
CDR3aa: CASSLAGGSNQPQHF
CDR3nt: TGTGCCAGCAGCTTAGCAGGGGGAAGCAATCAGCCCCAGCATTTT

v_gene: TRBV2
j_gene: TRBJ1-3
d_gene: .
abundance: .
CDR3aa: CASSGIGRFGNTIYF
CDR3nt: TGTGCCAGCAGTGGTATAGGGAGGTTTGGAAACACCATATATTTT

v_gene: TRBV12-5
j_gene: TRBJ2-2
d_gene: .
abundance: once
CDR3aa: CASGFPGELFF
CDR3nt: TGTGCTAGTGGTTTCCCAGGGGAGCTGTTTTTT

v_gene: TRBV11-2
j_gene: TRBJ1-1
d_gene: .
abundance: few
CDR3aa: CASSLSGVTEAFF
CDR3nt: TGTGCCAGCAGTTTATCAGGGGTCACTGAAGCTTTCTTT

v_gene: TRBV18
j_gene: TRBJ2-7
d_gene: .
abundance: .
CDR3aa: CASSPGERYEQYF
CDR3nt: TGTGCCAGCTCACCGGGTGAGCGGTACGAGCAGTACTTC

v_gene: TRBV9
j_gene: TRBJ2-2
d_gene: TRBD2
abundance: .
CDR3aa: CASSANLAGEAGELFF
CDR3nt: TGTGCCAGCAGCGCCAATCTAGCGGGGGAAGCCGGGGAGCTGTTTTTT